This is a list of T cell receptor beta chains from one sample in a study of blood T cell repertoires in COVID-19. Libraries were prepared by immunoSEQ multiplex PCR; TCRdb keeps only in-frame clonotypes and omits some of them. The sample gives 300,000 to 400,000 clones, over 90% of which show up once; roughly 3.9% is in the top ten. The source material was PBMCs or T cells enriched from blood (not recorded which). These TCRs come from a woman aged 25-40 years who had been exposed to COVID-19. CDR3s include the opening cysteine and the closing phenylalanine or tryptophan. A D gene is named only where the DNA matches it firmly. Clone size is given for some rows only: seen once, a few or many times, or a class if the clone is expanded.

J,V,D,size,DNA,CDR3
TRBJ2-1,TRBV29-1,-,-,TGCAGCGTTGTAGCGGAGAACTACAATGAGCAGTTCTTC,CSVVAENYNEQFF
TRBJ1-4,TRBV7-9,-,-,TGTGCCAGCAGCTTGGAGGGGTCAGGGGAAAAACTGTTTTTT,CASSLEGSGEKLFF
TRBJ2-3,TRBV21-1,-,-,TGTGCCAGCAGCAAAGGCACTAGCGGACTCACAGATACGCAGTATTTT,CASSKGTSGLTDTQYF
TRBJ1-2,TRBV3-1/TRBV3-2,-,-,TGTGCCAGCAGCCAAGACACTACGGCGGGCTATGGCTACACCTTC,CASSQDTTAGYGYTF
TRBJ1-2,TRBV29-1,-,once,TGCAGCGTTGAAGGTTCAGGCTATGGCTACACCTTC,CSVEGSGYGYTF
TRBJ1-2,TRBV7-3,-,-,TGTGCCAGCAGCCCGGGGTTTTCGTTTGGCTACACCTTC,CASSPGFSFGYTF
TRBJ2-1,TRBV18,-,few,TGTGCCAGCTCACCATTGGCAGGGGCCTACAATGAGCAGTTCTTC,CASSPLAGAYNEQFF
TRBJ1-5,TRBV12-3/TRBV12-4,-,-,TGTGCCAGCAGGAGAGGCAATCAGCCCCAGCATTTT,CASRRGNQPQHF
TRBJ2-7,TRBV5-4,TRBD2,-,TGTGCCAGCAGCAGGGAGACCGGGGAGGGAACCTACGAGCAGTACTTC,CASSRETGEGTYEQYF
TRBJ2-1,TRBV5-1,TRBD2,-,TGCGCCAGCAGCCCCCGGACTAGCGGGGAGTACAATGAGCAGTTCTTC,CASSPRTSGEYNEQFF
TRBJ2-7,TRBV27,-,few,TGTGCCAGCAGCCAATCTGGGACTGCATCCTACGAGCAGTACTTC,CASSQSGTASYEQYF
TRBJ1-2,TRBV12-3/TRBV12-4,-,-,TGTGCCAGCAGTTTGGGAGGGGGCTACACCTTC,CASSLGGGYTF
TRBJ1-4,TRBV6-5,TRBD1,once,TGTGCCAGCAGTTACTCTGGCGAGGGGGCAGGGGAAAAACTGTTTTTT,CASSYSGEGAGEKLFF
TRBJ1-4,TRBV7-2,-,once,TGTGCCAGCAGCCCTCGGCTGATCGGGGAAAAACTGTTTTTT,CASSPRLIGEKLFF
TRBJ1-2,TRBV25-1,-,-,TGTGCCAGCAGTGAAAGGGCAGGGTTGGCCTATGGCTACACCTTC,CASSERAGLAYGYTF
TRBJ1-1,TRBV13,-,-,TGTGCCAGCAGCCCGCAAATGAGCCCTGAAGCTTTCTTT,CASSPQMSPEAFF
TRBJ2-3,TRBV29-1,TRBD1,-,TGCAGCACCAAGGACAGGGTATCAGATACGCAGTATTTT,CSTKDRVSDTQYF
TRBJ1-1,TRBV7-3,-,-,TGTGCCAGCAGCCAAGTTGGGGACTGGACTGAAGCTTTCTTT,CASSQVGDWTEAFF
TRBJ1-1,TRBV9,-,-,TGTGCCAGCAGCGACGGGTTAAGGAACACTGAAGCTTTCTTT,CASSDGLRNTEAFF
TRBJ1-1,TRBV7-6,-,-,TGTGCCAGCAGCTTAGGAGGTCAGGGGTATGCAGCTTTCTTT,CASSLGGQGYAAFF
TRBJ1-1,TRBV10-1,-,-,TGCGCCACCCAGGAGGTTACAGGGCGGGCCTTT,CATQEVTGRAF
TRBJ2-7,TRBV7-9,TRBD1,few,TGTGCCAGCAGCCGGACAGGAGCCTACGAGCAGTACTTC,CASSRTGAYEQYF
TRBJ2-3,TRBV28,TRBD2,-,TGTGCCAGCACATCGGCTAGCGGGGGGCTAGATACGCAGTATTTT,CASTSASGGLDTQYF
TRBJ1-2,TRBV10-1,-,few,TGCGCCAGCACTCGCAAGGGGGATACTAACTATGGCTACACCTTC,CASTRKGDTNYGYTF
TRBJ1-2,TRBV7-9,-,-,TGTGCCAGCAGCTTAAAGACAGGCCTACCCTATGGCGGCTACACCTTC,CASSLKTGLPYGGYTF
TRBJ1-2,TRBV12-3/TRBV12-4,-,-,TGTGCCAGCAGTTCCCAGAGGCGGGTGGGCTACACCTTC,CASSSQRRVGYTF
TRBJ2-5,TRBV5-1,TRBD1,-,TGCGCCAGCAGCGGACAGGGTGTGGGTGAGACCCAGTACTTC,CASSGQGVGETQYF
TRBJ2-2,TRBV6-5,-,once,TGTGCCACCGACATGAACACCGGGGAGCTGTTTTTT,CATDMNTGELFF
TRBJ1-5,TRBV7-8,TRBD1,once,TGTGCCAGCTCCAGGGACAGGTCGTATAGCAATCAGCCCCAGCATTTT,CASSRDRSYSNQPQHF
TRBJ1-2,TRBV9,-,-,TGTGCCAGCAGCGTAGCGGGGGACGGGGGCTACACCTTC,CASSVAGDGGYTF
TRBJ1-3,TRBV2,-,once,TGTGCCAGCAGTCTCGGGTCTGGAAACACCATATATTTT,CASSLGSGNTIYF
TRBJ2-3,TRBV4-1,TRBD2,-,TGCGCCAGCAGCCAAGTCCCGGCGGGGGGGCATTCCACAGATACGCAGTATTTT,CASSQVPAGGHSTDTQYF
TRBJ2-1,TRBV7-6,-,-,TGTGCCAGCAGCTTAGCGCCATATTTGGGGGCGGGTGAGCAGTTCTTC,CASSLAPYLGAGEQFF
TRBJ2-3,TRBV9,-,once,TGTGCCAGCAGCGTAGGACTCCATGATACGCAGTATTTT,CASSVGLHDTQYF
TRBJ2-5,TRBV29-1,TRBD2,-,TGCAGCGTTTTGGGCGGGGGACAAGAGACCCAGTACTTC,CSVLGGGQETQYF
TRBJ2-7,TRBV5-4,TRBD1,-,TGTGCCAGCAGCCGGACAGGGGGGTCCTACGAGCAGTACTTC,CASSRTGGSYEQYF
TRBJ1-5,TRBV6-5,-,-,TGTGCCACAGAGGGCGGACCCAATCAGCCCCAGCATTTT,CATEGGPNQPQHF
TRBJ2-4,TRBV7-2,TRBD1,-,TGTGCCAGCAGCTCACGACAGGGGAAAAACATTCAGTACTTC,CASSSRQGKNIQYF
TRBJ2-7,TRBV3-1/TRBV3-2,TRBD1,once,TGTGCCAGCAGCCGACAGGGGAAACCCTTCGACGAGCAGTACTTC,CASSRQGKPFDEQYF
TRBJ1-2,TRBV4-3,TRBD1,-,TGCGCCAGCAGCCAAGATTTTGGGACAGCCTTCTATGGCTACACCTTC,CASSQDFGTAFYGYTF
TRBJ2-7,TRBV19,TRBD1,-,TGTGCCAGTAGGGGACAGGAACCTAGCTCCTACGAGCAGTACTTC,CASRGQEPSSYEQYF
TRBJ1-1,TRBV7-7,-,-,TGTGCCACCTCGAAAGAGCAGGGCACTGAAGCTTTCTTT,CATSKEQGTEAFF
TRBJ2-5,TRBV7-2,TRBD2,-,TGTGCCAGCAGCTTTACGGGGGGAGAGACCCAGTACTTC,CASSFTGGETQYF